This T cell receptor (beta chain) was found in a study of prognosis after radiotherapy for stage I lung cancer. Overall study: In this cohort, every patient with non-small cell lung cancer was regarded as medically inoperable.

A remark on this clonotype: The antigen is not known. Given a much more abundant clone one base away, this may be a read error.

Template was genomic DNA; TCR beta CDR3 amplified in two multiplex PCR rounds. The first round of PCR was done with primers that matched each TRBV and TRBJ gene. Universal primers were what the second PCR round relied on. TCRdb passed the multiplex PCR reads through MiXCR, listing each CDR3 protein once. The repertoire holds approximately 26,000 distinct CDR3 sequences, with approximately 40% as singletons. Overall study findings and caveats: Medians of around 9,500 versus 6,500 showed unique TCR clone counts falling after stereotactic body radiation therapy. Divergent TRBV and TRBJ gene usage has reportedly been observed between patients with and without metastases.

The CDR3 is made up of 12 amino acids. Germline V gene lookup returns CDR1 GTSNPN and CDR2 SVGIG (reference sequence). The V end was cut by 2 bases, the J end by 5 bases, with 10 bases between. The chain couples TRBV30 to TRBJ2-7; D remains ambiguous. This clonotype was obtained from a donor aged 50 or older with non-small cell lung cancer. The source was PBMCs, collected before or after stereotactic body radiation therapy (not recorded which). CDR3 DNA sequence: TGTGCCTGGAGTAATACCCCCCACGAGCAGTACTTC. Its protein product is CAWSNTPHEQYF.